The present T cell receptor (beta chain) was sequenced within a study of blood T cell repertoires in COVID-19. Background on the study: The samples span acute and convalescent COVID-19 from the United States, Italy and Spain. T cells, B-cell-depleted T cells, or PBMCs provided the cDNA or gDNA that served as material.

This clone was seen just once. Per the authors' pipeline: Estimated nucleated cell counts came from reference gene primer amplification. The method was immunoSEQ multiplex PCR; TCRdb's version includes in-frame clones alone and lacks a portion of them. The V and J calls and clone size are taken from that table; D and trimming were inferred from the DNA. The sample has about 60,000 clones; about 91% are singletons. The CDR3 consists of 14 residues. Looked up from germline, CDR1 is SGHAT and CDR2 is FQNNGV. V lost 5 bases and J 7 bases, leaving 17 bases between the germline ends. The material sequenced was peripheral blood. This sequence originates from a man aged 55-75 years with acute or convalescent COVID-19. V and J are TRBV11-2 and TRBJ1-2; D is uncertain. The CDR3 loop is CASSGAPAGLGYTF. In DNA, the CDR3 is TGTGCCAGCAGCGGCGCACCAGCAGGTCTTGGCTACACCTTC.